This T cell receptor beta chain was captured by sequencing in a study of control samples from healthy donors and cancer patients. Only in-frame clones appear in the TCRdb table, and some are missing; sequencing was by immunoSEQ multiplex PCR. The table has tens of thousands of clones, 90% seen once. V dropped 5 bases and J dropped 4 bases, with 17 bases sitting between them. The CDR3 is 15 residues long. The germline V gene has CDR1 SGHTA and CDR2 FQGNSA. This TCR was recovered from a woman in her late teens or twenties in good health. Sequenced input: blood. V gene TRBV7-2 combines with J gene TRBJ1-2; maybe TRBD1 (5 bases). This CDR3 reads CASSPSGATPYGYTF. The CDR3 nucleotides read TGTGCCAGCAGCCCCAGTGGGGCCACCCCCTATGGCTACACCTTC. The full variable domain, completed using reference TRBV7-2 and TRBJ1-2, is GAGVSQSPSNKVTEKGKDVELRCDPISGHTALYWYRQSLGQGLEFLIYFQGNSAPDKSGLPSDRFSAERTGGSVSTLTIQRTQQEDSAVYLCASSPSGATPYGYTFGSGTRLTVV.